There are a few counts of the clone carrying this TCR beta chain. The antigen is unknown. These data originate in a study of CD8+ T cells in alopecia areata. General study points: Amid tofacitinib therapy, many expanded lesional clones stayed present in scalp and blood. Scalp samples also contribute reads from the resident alphabeta T cells found in normal skin.

The CDR3 has 14 amino acids. CDR1 and CDR2 from the germline V gene are SGHRS and YFSETQ. Trimming took 3 bases from V and 3 from J, leaving 10 bases between them. Noted treatment: oral pan-JAK inhibitor, 5-10 mg twice daily. TCR sequencing used cDNA made by reverse transcription of extracted RNA. Sequencing was performed with immunoSEQ multiplex PCR; in TCRdb, only in-frame clones are kept and a portion is missing. In the table there are about 190,000 clones, roughly three fifths of which are singletons. The sequence came from a human donor with alopecia areata. This chain uses TRBV5-1 with TRBJ2-1, with a possible D match to TRBD1 (6 bases). The source material was CD4+ T cells sorted from blood, sampled at approximately week 49, from a patient treated with tofacitinib. In DNA form, the CDR3 reads TGCGCCAGCAGCTGGTCAGGGGTCTACAATGAGCAGTTCTTC. It yields the protein CASSWSGVYNEQFF.